Shown below are 8 T cell receptor beta chains from a single sample sequenced in a study of blood T cell repertoires in COVID-19. The assay was immunoSEQ multiplex PCR, and TCRdb's table has in-frame clones only and misses some. The sample yields 200,000 to 300,000 clones, over 75% seen once. The sample taken for sequencing was peripheral blood. The source is a woman between 50 and 59 years old with acute or convalescent COVID-19.

The chain carries TRBV7-8 and TRBJ1-5, with unresolved D. The germline CDR1 and CDR2 sequences are SGHVS and FQNEAQ. The V end was cut by 5 bases, the J end by 0 bases, with 20 bases between. The CDR3 covers 18 residues. Written as DNA, the CDR3 is TGTGCCAGCAGCCTCAGCTTCGTGGGTAGCTATAGCAATCAGCCCCAGCATTTT. It is translated as CASSLSFVGSYSNQPQHF.

This sequence joins TRBV19 and TRBJ2-2; D might be TRBD1 (5 bases). V lost 8 bases and J lost 7, with 8 bases in between. This CDR3 region has 11 residues. Germline assignment: CDR1 LNHDA and CDR2 SQIVND (reference sequence). In nucleotides, the CDR3 is TGTGCCAGTTCAGGGTTCGGGGAGCTGTTTTTT. This gives the protein CASSGFGELFF.

V usage is TRBV19 and J usage is TRBJ2-4; perhaps TRBD1 as D (5 bases). The CDR3 covers 15 residues. V lost 2 bases, J lost 1 base, and 9 bases lay in between. Germline loops: CDR1 LNHDA, CDR2 SQIVND (reference sequence). Here the CDR3 DNA reads TGTGCCAGTAGTATATCCCCAGGGGCCAAAAACATTCAGTACTTC. It encodes CASSISPGAKNIQYF.

The V call is TRBV4-2, the J call TRBJ2-5; 9 nucleotides match TRBD1. Trimming at V came to 5 bases and at J to 5 bases, leaving 6 bases not matched to a gene. The CDR3 loop spans 14 amino acids. Germline lookup yields CDR1 LGHNA and CDR2 YNFKEQ. The CDR3 DNA is TGTGCCAGCAGCAAAAACAGGGGGCGGGAGACCCAGTACTTC. It yields the protein CASSKNRGRETQYF.

This sequence joins TRBV7-9 and TRBJ1-3, with a tentative D call TRBD1 (5 bases). CDR3 length: 14 amino acids. The germline gives CDR1 SEHNR, CDR2 FQNEAQ (reference sequence). With 5 bases removed from V and 0 bases from J, the gap between germline ends came to 8 bases. For the CDR3, the DNA is TGTGCCAGCAGCCGCCAGGGCTCTGGAAACACCATATATTTT. Translating it yields CASSRQGSGNTIYF.

The V call is TRBV15, the J call TRBJ2-1, with 12 positions matching TRBD2. The CDR3 length is 18 residues. The germline V gene has CDR1 LNHNV and CDR2 YYDKDF (reference sequence). With V trimmed by 1 base and J by 0 bases, 4 bases remained unmatched. The CDR3 spells CATSRGGLAGSSYNEQFF. CDR3 coding DNA: TGTGCCACCAGCAGAGGTGGACTAGCGGGGAGCTCCTACAATGAGCAGTTCTTC.

The V gene is TRBV5-8, the J gene TRBJ2-7; 10 nucleotides align to TRBD1. The CDR3 is 14 amino acids. After removal of 6 bases from V and 0 bases from J, the junction contained 3 bases not matched to a gene. Germline CDR1 and CDR2: SGHTS and YDEGEE. The CDR3 here is CASKDRGSSYEQYF. As DNA, the CDR3 is TGTGCCAGCAAGGACAGGGGGAGCTCCTACGAGCAGTACTTC.

The chain is built from TRBV9 and TRBJ1-3; tentative D call: TRBD1 (5 bases). The CDR3 is 17 amino acids. Looked up from germline, CDR1 is SGDLS and CDR2 is YYNGEE. V lost 0 bases and J lost 4, with 17 bases in between. CDR3: CASSVEAPGRGGNTIYF. The CDR3 DNA reads as TGTGCCAGCAGCGTAGAGGCCCCGGGGAGGGGAGGAAACACCATATATTTT.